What follows is one T cell receptor beta chain and its context. This sample is part of a study of tumor T cells in aggressive B-cell lymphoma. Data came from immunoSEQ multiplex PCR; TCRdb stores just in-frame clones and leaves some out. The table includes 3,000 or so clones, less than 85% detected once. Germline V gene sequence: CDR1 SQVTM, CDR2 ANQGSEA. Trimming took off 7 bases at V and 3 bases at J, with 12 bases between the two ends. The CDR3 spans 12 residues. The sample taken for sequencing was tumor tissue. This rearrangement joins TRBV29-1 to TRBJ2-5; the D gene is possibly TRBD1 (6 bases). The TCR sequence derives from an adult with diffuse large B cell lymphoma. CDR3 nucleotide sequence: TGCAGCGGAAGGGGGTCTGAAGAGACCCAGTACTTC. Its translation is CSGRGSEETQYF.